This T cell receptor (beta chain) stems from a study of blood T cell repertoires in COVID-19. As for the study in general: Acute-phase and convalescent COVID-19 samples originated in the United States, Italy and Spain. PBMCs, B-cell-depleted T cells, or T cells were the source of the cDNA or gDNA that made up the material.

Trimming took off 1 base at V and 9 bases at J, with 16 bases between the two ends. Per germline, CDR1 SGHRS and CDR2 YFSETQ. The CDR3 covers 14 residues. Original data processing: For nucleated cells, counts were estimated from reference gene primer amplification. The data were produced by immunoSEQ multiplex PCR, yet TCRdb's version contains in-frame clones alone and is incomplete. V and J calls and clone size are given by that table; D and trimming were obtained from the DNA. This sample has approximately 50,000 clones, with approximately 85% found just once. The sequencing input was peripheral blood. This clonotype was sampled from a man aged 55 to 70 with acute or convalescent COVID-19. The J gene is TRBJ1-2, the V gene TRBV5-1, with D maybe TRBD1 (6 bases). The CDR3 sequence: CASSLFPGEQSYTF. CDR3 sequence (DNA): TGCGCCAGCAGCTTGTTTCCAGGGGAGCAGAGCTACACCTTC.